The 8 T cell receptor beta chains listed next were all sequenced from one sample in a study of graft-versus-host responses after intestinal transplantation. No antigen has been assigned to these receptors. Here immunoSEQ multiplex PCR was the method, and the copy in TCRdb shows in-frame clones only, minus some. The repertoire holds approximately 110,000 clones, with approximately 92% as singletons. The sequenced sample was unstimulated CD4+ T cells sorted from spleen or lymph node cells, obtained before transplant. Receptors were obtained from a human donor who was the organ donor for an intestinal transplant.

V and J are TRBV5-6 and TRBJ2-1; 9 nucleotides line up with TRBD1. The CDR3 extends over 15 amino acids. Germline V gene data show CDR1 as SGHDT and CDR2 as YYEEEE. Germline trimming cut 0 bases from V and 5 bases from J; bases unmatched to any gene: 3. In DNA form, the CDR3 reads TGTGCCAGCAGCTTGGCCGGGACAGGGAACAATGAGCAGTTCTTC. Protein sequence: CASSLAGTGNNEQFF.

The V and J genes are TRBV5-6 and TRBJ2-3; 9 bases are a match to TRBD1. V lost 4 bases to trimming and J lost 1 base; unmatched junction nucleotides: 7. Germline assignment: CDR1 SGHDT and CDR2 YYEEEE. The CDR3 runs to 16 residues. The CDR3 reads CASSTPRDRGTDTQYF. The CDR3 DNA reads as TGTGCCAGCAGCACGCCCCGGGACAGGGGCACAGATACGCAGTATTTT. Full variable domain (missing parts from reference TRBV5-6 and TRBJ2-3): DAGVTQSPTHLIKTRGQQVTLRCSPKSGHDTVSWYQQALGQGPQFIFQYYEEEERQRGNFPDRFSGHQFPNYSSELNVNALLLGDSALYLCASSTPRDRGTDTQYFGPGTRLTVL.

This chain joins TRBV5-1 and TRBJ2-3, with unresolved D. This CDR3 spans 13 amino acids. Looked up from germline, CDR1 is SGHRS and CDR2 is YFSETQ. Trimming took 2 bases from V and 2 from J, leaving 6 bases between them. This chain's CDR3 is CASSFWLTDTQYF. The CDR3 DNA follows: TGCGCCAGCAGCTTTTGGCTCACAGATACGCAGTATTTT. Drawing the rest from reference TRBV5-1 and TRBJ2-3, the complete variable domain is KAGVTQTPRYLIKTRGQQVTLSCSPISGHRSVSWYQQTPGQGLQFLFEYFSETQRNKGNFPGRFSGRQFSNSRSEMNVSTLELGDSALYLCASSFWLTDTQYFGPGTRLTVL.

The chain joins TRBV19 to TRBJ2-2, with TRBD2 matching over 14 bases. This CDR3 has 15 residues. V was clipped by 6 bases and J by 7 bases; unmatched bases: 4. The germline V gene has CDR1 LNHDA and CDR2 SQIVND (reference sequence). CDR3 sequence: CASSLGTSGSGELFF. DNA of the CDR3: TGTGCCAGTAGCCTCGGGACTAGCGGGAGCGGGGAGCTGTTTTTT.

The V gene is TRBV6-5, the J gene TRBJ2-1; either TRBD1 or TRBD2 may fit D (5 bases each). Deletions cut 7 bases from V and 4 bases from J, with 14 bases between. This CDR3 is 14 amino acids long. Germline values: CDR1 MNHEY, CDR2 SVGAGI. The CDR3 protein is CASTGASTYNEQFF. CDR3 nucleotides: TGTGCCAGCACCGGGGCTTCTACTTACAATGAGCAGTTCTTC.

The chain carries TRBV28 and TRBJ1-2; weak D call: TRBD1 (6 bases). Germline loops: CDR1 MDHEN, CDR2 SYDVKM. This CDR3 has 15 amino acids. The ends were cut back, 4 bases at V and 8 bases at J, with 20 bases in the middle. As DNA, the CDR3 is TGTGCCAGCAGTTCCTCACAGGGATACGGCCCCGGCTACACCTTC. Translating it yields CASSSSQGYGPGYTF.

The V and J genes are TRBV18 and TRBJ1-5, with D possibly TRBD1 on 5 matching bases. The V gene's germline CDR1 is KGHSH and CDR2 LQKENI. The V end was cut by 0 bases, the J end by 3 bases, with 9 bases between. This CDR3 is 15 amino acids long. CDR3 sequence: CASSPPGGFNQPQHF. CDR3 DNA sequence: TGTGCCAGCTCACCACCGGGGGGGTTCAATCAGCCCCAGCATTTT.

This clone was seen once. The chain couples TRBV25-1 to TRBJ2-5, with 7 bases that match TRBD2. V lost 2 bases and J lost 5; bases outside the gene matches: 5. CDR3 length: 14 amino acids. Germline lookup yields CDR1 MGHDK and CDR2 SYGVNS. The CDR3 spells CASSEQTSRETQYF. The CDR3 DNA sequence: TGTGCCAGCAGTGAACAGACTAGCCGCGAGACCCAGTACTTC.